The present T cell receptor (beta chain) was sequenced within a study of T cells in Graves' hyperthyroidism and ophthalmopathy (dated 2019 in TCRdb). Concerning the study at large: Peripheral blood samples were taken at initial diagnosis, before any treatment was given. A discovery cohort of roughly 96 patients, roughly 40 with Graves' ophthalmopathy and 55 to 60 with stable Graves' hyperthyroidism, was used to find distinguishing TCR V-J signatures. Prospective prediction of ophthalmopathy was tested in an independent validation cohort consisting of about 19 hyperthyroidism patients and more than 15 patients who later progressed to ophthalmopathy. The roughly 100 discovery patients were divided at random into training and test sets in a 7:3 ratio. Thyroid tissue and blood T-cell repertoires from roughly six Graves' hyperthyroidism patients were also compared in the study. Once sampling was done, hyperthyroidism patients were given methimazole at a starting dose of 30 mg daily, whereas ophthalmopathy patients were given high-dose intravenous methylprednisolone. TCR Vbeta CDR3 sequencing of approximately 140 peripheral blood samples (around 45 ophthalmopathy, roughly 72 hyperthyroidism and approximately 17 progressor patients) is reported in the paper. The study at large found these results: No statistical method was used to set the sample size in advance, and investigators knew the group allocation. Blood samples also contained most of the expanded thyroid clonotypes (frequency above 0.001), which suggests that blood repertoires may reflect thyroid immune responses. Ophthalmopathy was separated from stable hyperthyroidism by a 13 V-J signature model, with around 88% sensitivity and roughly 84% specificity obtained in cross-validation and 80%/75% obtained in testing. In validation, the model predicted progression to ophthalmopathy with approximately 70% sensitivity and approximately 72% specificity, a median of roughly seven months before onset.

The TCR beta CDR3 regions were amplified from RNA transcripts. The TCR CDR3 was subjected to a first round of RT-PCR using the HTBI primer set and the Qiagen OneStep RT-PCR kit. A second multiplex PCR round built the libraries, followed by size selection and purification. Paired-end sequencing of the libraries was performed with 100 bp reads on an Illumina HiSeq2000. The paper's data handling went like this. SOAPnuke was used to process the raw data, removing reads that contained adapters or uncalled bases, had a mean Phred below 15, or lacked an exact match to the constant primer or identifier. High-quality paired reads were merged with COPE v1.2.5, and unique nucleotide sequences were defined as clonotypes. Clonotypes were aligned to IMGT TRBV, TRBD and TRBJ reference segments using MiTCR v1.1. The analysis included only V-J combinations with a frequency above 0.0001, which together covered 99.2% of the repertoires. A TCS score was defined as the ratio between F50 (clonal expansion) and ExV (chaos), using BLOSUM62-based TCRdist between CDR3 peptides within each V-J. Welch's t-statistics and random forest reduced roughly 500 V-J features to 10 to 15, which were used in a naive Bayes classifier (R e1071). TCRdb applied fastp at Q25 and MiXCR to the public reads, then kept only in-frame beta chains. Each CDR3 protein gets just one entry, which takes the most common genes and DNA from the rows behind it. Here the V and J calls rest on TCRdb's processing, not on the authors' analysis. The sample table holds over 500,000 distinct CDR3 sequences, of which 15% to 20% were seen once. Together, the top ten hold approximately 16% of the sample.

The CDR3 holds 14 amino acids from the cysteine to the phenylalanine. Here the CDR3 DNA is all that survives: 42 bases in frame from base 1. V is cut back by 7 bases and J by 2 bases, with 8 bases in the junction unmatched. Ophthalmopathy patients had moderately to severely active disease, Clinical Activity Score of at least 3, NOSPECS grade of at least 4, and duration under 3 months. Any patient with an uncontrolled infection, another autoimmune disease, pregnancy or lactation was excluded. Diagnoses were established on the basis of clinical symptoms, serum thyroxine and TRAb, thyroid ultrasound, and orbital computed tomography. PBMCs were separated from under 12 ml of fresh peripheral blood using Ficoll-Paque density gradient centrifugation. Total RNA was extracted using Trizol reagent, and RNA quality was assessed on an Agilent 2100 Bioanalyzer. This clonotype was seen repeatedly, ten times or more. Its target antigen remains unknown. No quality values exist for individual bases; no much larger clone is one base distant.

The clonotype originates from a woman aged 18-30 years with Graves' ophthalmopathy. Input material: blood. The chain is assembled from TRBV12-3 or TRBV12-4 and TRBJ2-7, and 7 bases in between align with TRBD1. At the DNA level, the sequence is TGTGCCAGCACTAGACAGGGCTCGACCTACGAGCAGTACTTC. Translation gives CASTRQGSTYEQYF.